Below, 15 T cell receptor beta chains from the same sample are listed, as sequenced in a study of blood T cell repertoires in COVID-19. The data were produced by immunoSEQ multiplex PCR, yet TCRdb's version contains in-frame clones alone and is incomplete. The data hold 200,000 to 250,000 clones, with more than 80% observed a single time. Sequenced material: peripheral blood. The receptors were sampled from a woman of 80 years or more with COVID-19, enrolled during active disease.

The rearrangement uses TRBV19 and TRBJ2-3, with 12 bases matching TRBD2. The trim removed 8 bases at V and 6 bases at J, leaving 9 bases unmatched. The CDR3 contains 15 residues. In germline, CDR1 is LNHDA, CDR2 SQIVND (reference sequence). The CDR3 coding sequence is TGTGCCAGTCGGCTAGCGGGGGGGCCGACGGATACGCAGTATTTT. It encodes CASRLAGGPTDTQYF.

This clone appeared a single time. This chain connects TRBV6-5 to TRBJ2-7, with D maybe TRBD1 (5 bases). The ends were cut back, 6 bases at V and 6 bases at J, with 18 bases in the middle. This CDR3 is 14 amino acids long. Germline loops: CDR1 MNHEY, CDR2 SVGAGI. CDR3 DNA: TGTGCCAGCAGCTCTCAGCCTGACAGTACCGAGCAGTACTTC. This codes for CASSSQPDSTEQYF.

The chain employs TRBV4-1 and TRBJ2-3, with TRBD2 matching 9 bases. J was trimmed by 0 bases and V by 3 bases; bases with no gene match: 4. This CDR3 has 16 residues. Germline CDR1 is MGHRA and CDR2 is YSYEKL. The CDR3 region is CASSQATSGSTDTQYF. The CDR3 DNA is TGCGCCAGCAGCCAGGCGACTAGCGGTAGCACAGATACGCAGTATTTT.

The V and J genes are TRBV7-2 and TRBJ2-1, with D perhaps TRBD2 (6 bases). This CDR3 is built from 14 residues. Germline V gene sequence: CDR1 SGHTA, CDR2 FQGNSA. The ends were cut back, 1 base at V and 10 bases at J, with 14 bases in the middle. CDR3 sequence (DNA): TGTGCCAGCAGCTTAGTCGGGTCCGGGAGAGAGCAGTTCTTC. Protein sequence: CASSLVGSGREQFF.

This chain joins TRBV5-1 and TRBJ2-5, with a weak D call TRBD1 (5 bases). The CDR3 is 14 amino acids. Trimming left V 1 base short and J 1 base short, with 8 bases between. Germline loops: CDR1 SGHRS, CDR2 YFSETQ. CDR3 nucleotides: TGCGCCAGCAGCTTGAGCAGGGCCCAAGAGACCCAGTACTTC. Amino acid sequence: CASSLSRAQETQYF.

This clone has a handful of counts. The CDR3 reads CSVERQGRYEQYF. The CDR3 bases are TGCAGCGTTGAGCGTCAGGGTAGATACGAGCAGTACTTC. The chain uses TRBV29-1 and TRBJ2-7; a possible D gene is TRBD1 (5 bases). Trimming shortened V by 3 bases and J by 4 bases, and 13 bases separated the two germline ends. CDR1 is SQVTM, CDR2 ANQGSEA, per germline. The CDR3 contains 13 residues.

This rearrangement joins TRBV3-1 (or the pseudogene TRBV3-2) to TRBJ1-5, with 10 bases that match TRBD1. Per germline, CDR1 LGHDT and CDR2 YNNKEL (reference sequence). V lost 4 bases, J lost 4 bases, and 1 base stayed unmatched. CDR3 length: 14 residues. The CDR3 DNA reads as TGTGCCAGCAGCCTGGACAGGGGGAATCAGCCCCAGCATTTT. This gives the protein CASSLDRGNQPQHF.

The DNA for the CDR3 is TGTGCCAGCAGTCCCCTACAGCTATATGGCTACACCTTC. It encodes CASSPLQLYGYTF. The V and J genes are TRBV6-2 or TRBV6-3 and TRBJ1-2, with D hard to call. With 5 bases removed from V and 5 bases from J, the gap between germline ends came to 12 bases. CDR1 MNHEY and CDR2 SVGEGT come from the germline V gene. The length of the CDR3 is 13 residues.

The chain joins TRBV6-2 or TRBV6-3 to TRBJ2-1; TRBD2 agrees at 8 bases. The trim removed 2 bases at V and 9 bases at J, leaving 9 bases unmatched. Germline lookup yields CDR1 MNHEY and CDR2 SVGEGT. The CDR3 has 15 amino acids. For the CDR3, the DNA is TGTGCCAGCAGTTACCAGGGTAGCGGGAAGATTGAGCAGTTCTTC. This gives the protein CASSYQGSGKIEQFF.

The CDR3 region has the DNA TGTGCCAGCAGCTTAGAGGGGACAAATTCCTACGAGCAGTACTTC. Its protein product is CASSLEGTNSYEQYF. The chain employs TRBV11-2 and TRBJ2-7; D perhaps matches TRBD1 (6 bases). CDR1 is SGHAT and CDR2 is FQNNGV in the germline V gene. Trimming removed 0 bases from V and 1 base from J, with 10 bases in between. This CDR3 contains 15 residues.

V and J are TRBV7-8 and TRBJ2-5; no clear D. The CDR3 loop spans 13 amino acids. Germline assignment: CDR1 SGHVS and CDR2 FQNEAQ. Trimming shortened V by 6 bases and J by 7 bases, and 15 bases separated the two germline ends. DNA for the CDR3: TGTGCCAGCAGACCCACCGAGTTCGGGACCCAGTACTTC. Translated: CASRPTEFGTQYF.

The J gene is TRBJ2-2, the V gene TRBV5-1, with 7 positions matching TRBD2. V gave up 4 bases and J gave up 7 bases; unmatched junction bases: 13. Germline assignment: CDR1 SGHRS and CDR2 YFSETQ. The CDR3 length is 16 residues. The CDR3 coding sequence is TGCGCCAGCAGCAGGTCGAGGGACGGGAGGATCGGGGAGCTGTTTTTT. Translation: CASSRSRDGRIGELFF.

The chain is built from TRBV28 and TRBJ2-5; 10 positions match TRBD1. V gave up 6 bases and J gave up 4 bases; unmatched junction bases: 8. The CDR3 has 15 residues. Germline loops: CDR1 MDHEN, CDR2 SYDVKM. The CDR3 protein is CASRPGQGGGETQYF. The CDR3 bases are TGTGCCAGCAGACCCGGACAGGGGGGTGGAGAGACCCAGTACTTC.

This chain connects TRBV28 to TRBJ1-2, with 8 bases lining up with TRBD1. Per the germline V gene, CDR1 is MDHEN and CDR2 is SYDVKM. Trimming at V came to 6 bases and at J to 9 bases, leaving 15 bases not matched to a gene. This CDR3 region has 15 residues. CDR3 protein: CASSVTGDLSGRYTF. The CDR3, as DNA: TGTGCCAGCAGCGTGACAGGGGACCTCTCTGGGCGCTACACCTTC.

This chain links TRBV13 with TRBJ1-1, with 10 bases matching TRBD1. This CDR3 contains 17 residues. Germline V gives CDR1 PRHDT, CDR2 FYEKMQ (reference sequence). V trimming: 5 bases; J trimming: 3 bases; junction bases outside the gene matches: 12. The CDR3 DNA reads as TGTGCCAGCAGCCGCCGGACAGGGGGGGTGAGAGACACTGAAGCTTTCTTT. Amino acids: CASSRRTGGVRDTEAFF. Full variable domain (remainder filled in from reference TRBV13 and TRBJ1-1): AAGVIQSPRHLIKEKRETATLKCYPIPRHDTVYWYQQGPGQDPQFLISFYEKMQSDKGSIPDRFSAQQFSDYHSELNMSSLELGDSALYFCASSRRTGGVRDTEAFFGQGTRLTVV.